The T cell receptor (beta chain) described here comes from a study of T-cell reconstitution after alpha-beta-depleted transplantation in children. Overall study findings and caveats: Diversity and T-cell counts at one year after transplant derived mostly from new T cells. Several hundred rapidly expanded clones from non-depleted graft cells reportedly supplied alpha-beta T cells about two months post-transplant.

On this clonotype: Its antigen is as yet unknown.

Preparation of the TCRbeta library involved a method that used unique molecular identifiers. TCRdb recomputed calls from the PCR reads with MiXCR, one row per CDR3 protein. This table holds approximately 230,000 distinct CDR3 sequences, 20% to 30% found once. Germline assignment: CDR1 PRHDT and CDR2 FYEKMQ (reference sequence). This CDR3 is built from 18 residues. Deletions cut 0 bases from V and 1 base from J, with 18 bases between. The chain couples TRBV13 to TRBJ2-5; the D gene could be TRBD1 or TRBD2 (5 bases each). The sequence was collected from a female patient aged 2 to 10 who had a stem cell transplant for congenital amegakaryocytic thrombocytopenia, so the T cells may come from the graft donor. This specimen consisted of PBMCs, mostly from graft donor cells, obtained 360 days after TCRalphabeta/CD19-depleted stem cell transplant. The CDR3 nucleotides read TGTGCCAGCAGCTTAGGCTGGGGCCGGGAAGTAGTCCAAGAGACCCAGTACTTC. This codes for CASSLGWGREVVQETQYF.